This TCR beta chain was identified during a study of cytomegalovirus exposure and HLA in healthy donors. Study at large: The 95 to 150 validation repertoires and the approximately 700 first-cohort repertoires shared a platform, a later analysis reported. Points from the study as a whole: There were a few CMV-associated chains whose specificity for CMV antigens was confirmed in vitro.

Sequencing used immunoSEQ multiplex PCR; TCRdb keeps in-frame clones, though not all of them. The data show over 85,000 clones, approximately 89% seen once. As to this clone: Antigen unknown.

The source material was PBMCs. The receptor was derived from a woman younger than 35 in good health and CMV-seronegative.

Written as DNA, the CDR3 is TGTGCCAGCAGCCCCCGGGACAGGGGTCTTTATAGCAATCAGCCCCAGCATTTT. The encoded protein is CASSPRDRGLYSNQPQHF. The chain couples TRBV21-1 to TRBJ1-5; the tabulated D call, TRBD1, remains unverified against the DNA. TRBV21-1 is a documented pseudogene. The CDR3 has 18 residues.